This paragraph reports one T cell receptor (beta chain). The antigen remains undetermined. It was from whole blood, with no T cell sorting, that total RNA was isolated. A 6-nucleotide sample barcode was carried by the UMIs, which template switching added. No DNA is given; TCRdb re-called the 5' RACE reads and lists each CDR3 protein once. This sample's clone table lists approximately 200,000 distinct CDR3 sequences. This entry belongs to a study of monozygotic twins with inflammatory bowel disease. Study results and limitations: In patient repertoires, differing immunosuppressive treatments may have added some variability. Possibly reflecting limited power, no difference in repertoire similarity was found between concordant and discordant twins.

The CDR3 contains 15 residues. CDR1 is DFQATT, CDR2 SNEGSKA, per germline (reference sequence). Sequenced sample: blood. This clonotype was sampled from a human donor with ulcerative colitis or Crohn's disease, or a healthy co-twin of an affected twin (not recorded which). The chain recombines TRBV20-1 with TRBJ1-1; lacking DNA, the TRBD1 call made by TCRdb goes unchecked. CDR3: CSARGQGGKNTEAFF.